Sequencing of this T cell receptor (beta chain) was carried out in a study of identical twins. Notes on this clonotype: Its antigen is not known.

CDR1 and CDR2 from the germline V gene are MNHNS and SASEGT. With V trimmed by 6 bases and J by 3 bases, 9 bases remained unmatched. The CDR3 runs to 15 residues. cDNA molecules carried unique molecular identifiers, and template switching added a universal primer site. TCRdb analysed the 5' RACE reads with MiXCR anew, one entry per CDR3 protein. This sample has hundreds of thousands of distinct CDR3 sequences; approximately 13% occur once, and the top ten carry roughly 1.6%. Study-level results: Models underpredicted monozygotic twin sharing of out-of-frame TCR alpha. Memory repertoires lacked the insertion deficit that abundant cord blood beta clonotypes showed.

This sample was also put to use in a study of yellow fever vaccine responses in identical twins.

The rearrangement joins TRBV6-1 to TRBJ2-7, with TRBD1 matching over 9 bases. This TCR was recovered from a woman under 30 in good health. Sequenced input: PBMCs. CDR3 sequence reads: CASRKTRDRDYEQYF. Written as DNA, the CDR3 is TGTGCCAGCAGAAAAACCCGGGACAGGGACTACGAGCAGTACTTC.